A selection of T cell receptor beta chains follows, all from one sample in a study of cytomegalovirus exposure and HLA in healthy donors. TCRdb keeps only in-frame clones here, not all; method: immunoSEQ multiplex PCR. The repertoire holds about 55,000 clones, with around four fifths as singletons. The specimen was PBMCs. These receptors came from a man aged 25 to 40 in good health and CMV-seronegative. Both conserved end residues are part of each CDR3. A D gene is named only where the DNA matches it firmly. Part of the rows lack a size; the others show once, few, many or a class for expanded clones.

>TRBJ1-4|NA|TRBV18|TRBD1
TGTGCCAGCTCACCCCGGACAGGAACTAATGAAAAACTGTTTTTT
CASSPRTGTNEKLFF
>TRBJ1-4|NA|TRBV6-1|NA
TGTGCCAGCATGTCCGGGGAGGGTGAAAAACTGTTTTTT
CASMSGEGEKLFF
>TRBJ2-7|NA|TRBV29-1|NA
TGCAGCGTTGAAAAGGACACCAAGCCGGGCGGGCAGTACTTC
CSVEKDTKPGGQYF
>TRBJ2-5|NA|TRBV5-4|TRBD1
TGTGCCAGCAGCACGGACAGGGCGAAGACCCAGTACTTC
CASSTDRAKTQYF
>TRBJ2-2|NA|TRBV30|NA
TGTGCCTGGAGTCCAGGCGCGAACACCGGGGAGCTGTTTTTT
CAWSPGANTGELFF
>TRBJ2-6|NA|TRBV6-5|NA
TGTGCCAGCAGTTATCAACAGGCTGGGGCCAACGTCCTGACTTTC
CASSYQQAGANVLTF
>TRBJ2-7|NA|TRBV29-1|NA
TGCAGCGTTGCGGTCTCTAACGCCTACGAGCAGTACTTC
CSVAVSNAYEQYF
>TRBJ2-3|NA|TRBV10-1|TRBD2
TGCGCCAGCAGCCCTTCGATAGCGGGGACAGATACGCAGTATTTT
CASSPSIAGTDTQYF
>TRBJ2-3|NA|TRBV28|NA
TGTGCCAGCAGCTACCCCCAGGGTACGCAGTATTTT
CASSYPQGTQYF
>TRBJ1-1|NA|TRBV28|TRBD1
TGTGCCAGCAGTGTGGGACAGGGGATTGAAGCTTTCTTT
CASSVGQGIEAFF
>TRBJ2-5|NA|TRBV6-1|NA
TGTGCCAGCAGTGAAGCGCTTCGCTATGTCTTCAAAGACCAAGAGACCCAGTACTTC
CASSEALRYVFKDQETQYF
>TRBJ1-2|NA|TRBV7-2|NA
TGTGCCAGCAGCGAACTGGCTCCACGGACTACCTCTAACTATGGCTACACCTTC
CASSELAPRTTSNYGYTF
>TRBJ1-1|NA|TRBV7-3|NA
TGTGCCAGCCGTACAGGGAGGGGCACTGAAGCTTTCTTT
CASRTGRGTEAFF
>TRBJ1-2|NA|TRBV19|TRBD1
TGTGCCAGTAGTATAGGGACAGGGGCGGACCGTGGCTACACCTTC
CASSIGTGADRGYTF
>TRBJ2-7|NA|TRBV7-8|TRBD1
TGTGCCAGCAGCTTAGACAGGGGCTACGAGCAGTACTTC
CASSLDRGYEQYF
>TRBJ2-7|NA|TRBV7-8|NA
TGTGCCAGCAGCTTAGGGGGGGTAGAGCAGTACTTC
CASSLGGVEQYF
>TRBJ1-2|NA|TRBV6-5|TRBD1
TGTGCCAGCAGTACAGGGGGCTCAGGGTATGGCTACACCTTC
CASSTGGSGYGYTF
>TRBJ2-1|NA|TRBV10-3|TRBD1
TGTGCCATCAGTGAGTCTGGGACAGGGGGTAGAGAGCAGTTCTTC
CAISESGTGGREQFF
>TRBJ1-2|once|TRBV5-4|NA
TGTGCCAGCAGCTTGGTGAGATCTGGCTACACCTTC
CASSLVRSGYTF
>TRBJ1-2|NA|TRBV27|TRBD1
TGTGCCAGCAGTTTGGGACAGGGGGCGGGCTATGGCTACACCTTC
CASSLGQGAGYGYTF
>TRBJ1-2|once|TRBV30|NA
TGTGCCTGGAGGACACTTAAACGCTACACCTTC
CAWRTLKRYTF
>TRBJ1-1|few|TRBV19|NA
TGTGCCAGTAGTATAGTTTCGCAGGGCCATGGTGAAGCTTTCTTT
CASSIVSQGHGEAFF
>TRBJ2-6|few|TRBV6-5|NA
TGTGCCAGCAGTTCCCCAGGGGCTGGGGCCAACGTCCTGACTTTC
CASSSPGAGANVLTF
>TRBJ2-3|NA|TRBV30|TRBD1
TGTGCCTGGAGTTCCCAGGGGGCCACAGATACGCAGTATTTT
CAWSSQGATDTQYF
>TRBJ1-6|NA|TRBV7-6|NA
TGTGCCAGCAGCTTAGGGCCGGGGATAAGCTCCTATAATTCACCCCTCCACTTT
CASSLGPGISSYNSPLHF
>TRBJ1-2|NA|TRBV5-4|TRBD1
TGTGCCAGCAGCCAGGGACAGGGAGCCTATGGCTACACCTTC
CASSQGQGAYGYTF
>TRBJ2-2|NA|TRBV6-5|NA
TGTGCCAGCAGTTACTGGCAGGCGAACACCGGGGAGCTGTTTTTT
CASSYWQANTGELFF
>TRBJ2-5|NA|TRBV27|NA
TGTGCCAGCAGTTTACCCAAGGAAGTGGAGCAAGAGACCCAGTACTTC
CASSLPKEVEQETQYF
>TRBJ2-7|NA|TRBV7-2|TRBD2
TGTGCCAGCAGCTTAGCTAGCGGGGGGTACGAGCAGTACTTC
CASSLASGGYEQYF
>TRBJ1-1|NA|TRBV30|NA
TGTGCCTGGAGTACGGGGGGGACTGAAGCTTTCTTT
CAWSTGGTEAFF
>TRBJ2-7|NA|TRBV6-6|NA
TGTGCCAGCAGTTACTACGGACAGTTCTACGAGCAGTACTTC
CASSYYGQFYEQYF
>TRBJ1-2|NA|TRBV11-1|NA
TGTGCCAGCAGCCCGAGCGGGATGAACTATGGCTACACCTTC
CASSPSGMNYGYTF
>TRBJ1-2|NA|TRBV7-2|NA
TGTGCCAGCAGCTTAGTCTCCACAGCCGGCTACACCTTC
CASSLVSTAGYTF
>TRBJ1-1|NA|TRBV27|NA
TGTGCCAGCAGCCGCCGCGGGACGGGGGGCACTGAAGCTTTCTTT
CASSRRGTGGTEAFF
>TRBJ1-1|once|TRBV19|NA
TGTGCCAGTAGTAAGGGGGAGTGGACTGAAGCTTTCTTT
CASSKGEWTEAFF